This entry is about one TCR beta chain. Its antigen is still unknown. The data are from a study of T-cell memory formation after mild COVID-19. Findings of the study overall: A second wave expanding day 15 to 37 was CD4+-biased; contracting clones were balanced.

CDR3 length: 17 amino acids. Trimming took 6 bases from V and 4 from J, leaving 21 bases between them. TCRdb reprocessed the 5' RACE reads with MiXCR, giving one entry per CDR3 protein. This table has about 450,000 distinct CDR3 sequences, less than 25% appearing once. The sequencing sample was made of PBMCs or a T cell subset sorted from them (not recorded which). The chain has TRBV12-3 or TRBV12-4 and TRBJ2-2; perhaps D is TRBD1 or TRBD2 (7 bases each). The sequence came from an adult woman who had mild COVID-19 (a few samples of this study predate the infection). Cell type and time point are not known. The CDR3 coding sequence is TGTGCCAGCAGCCCCCGGGGAGGGGGCTCCTCCACCGGGGAGCTGTTTTTT. The encoded protein is CASSPRGGGSSTGELFF.